The rows below give T cell receptor beta chains drawn from one sample of a study of shared clonotypes between healthy human individuals. Sequencing used immunoSEQ multiplex PCR; TCRdb keeps in-frame clones, though not all of them. The sample carries roughly 2 million clones, about 95% recorded once. The sequencing input was naive CD4+ T cells sorted from blood. These receptors were obtained from a man between 18 and 29 years old in good health. The CDR3 runs from the conserved cysteine through the conserved F or W. Each record gives: CDR3 protein, D gene, V gene, J gene. D genes are given only for firm matches.

cdr3_aa: CASKFGLAGEETQYF
d_call: TRBD2
v_call: TRBV10-2
j_call: TRBJ2-5

cdr3_aa: CASSPPRQTNYGYTF
d_call: .
v_call: TRBV18
j_call: TRBJ1-2

cdr3_aa: CASSVFKQETQYF
d_call: .
v_call: TRBV2
j_call: TRBJ2-5

cdr3_aa: CASSLASSASTDTQYF
d_call: .
v_call: TRBV5-1
j_call: TRBJ2-3

cdr3_aa: CASSWVSLPGQGRNTIYF
d_call: TRBD1
v_call: TRBV2
j_call: TRBJ1-3

cdr3_aa: CASSLVGTGVNIQYF
d_call: TRBD1
v_call: TRBV5-5
j_call: TRBJ2-4

cdr3_aa: CASNILVSTDTQYF
d_call: .
v_call: TRBV6-1
j_call: TRBJ2-3

cdr3_aa: CASSRQGARGTDTQYF
d_call: TRBD1
v_call: TRBV7-6
j_call: TRBJ2-3

cdr3_aa: CASSIGEAPLHF
d_call: .
v_call: TRBV19
j_call: TRBJ1-6

cdr3_aa: CASSLDSNQPQHF
d_call: .
v_call: TRBV5-4
j_call: TRBJ1-5

cdr3_aa: CASSYTNRDRPYEQYF
d_call: TRBD1
v_call: TRBV27
j_call: TRBJ2-7

cdr3_aa: CASSWAGGSQETQYF
d_call: .
v_call: TRBV7-8
j_call: TRBJ2-5

cdr3_aa: CTSSQDSPGEGPEAFF
d_call: .
v_call: TRBV1
j_call: TRBJ1-1

cdr3_aa: CAWSARLLTGALNTEAFF
d_call: TRBD1
v_call: TRBV30
j_call: TRBJ1-1

cdr3_aa: CASSQVAAKNIQYF
d_call: .
v_call: TRBV6-5
j_call: TRBJ2-4

cdr3_aa: CAWTSGEINEQFF
d_call: TRBD2
v_call: TRBV30
j_call: TRBJ2-1

cdr3_aa: CASSLAFGPSGYTF
d_call: .
v_call: TRBV5-4
j_call: TRBJ1-2

cdr3_aa: CASSGQGSREKLFF
d_call: .
v_call: TRBV2
j_call: TRBJ1-4

cdr3_aa: CASSEQPGQETQYF
d_call: .
v_call: TRBV2
j_call: TRBJ2-5

cdr3_aa: CAISLQGMNTEAFF
d_call: TRBD1
v_call: TRBV10-3
j_call: TRBJ1-1

cdr3_aa: CASSRGGKGEQQYF
d_call: .
v_call: TRBV9
j_call: TRBJ2-7

cdr3_aa: CATGQGGNTGELFF
d_call: TRBD1
v_call: TRBV19
j_call: TRBJ2-2

cdr3_aa: CASSLKRGPDTQYF
d_call: TRBD1
v_call: TRBV5-4
j_call: TRBJ2-3

cdr3_aa: CASSYGQGWSNTEAFF
d_call: TRBD1
v_call: TRBV5-4
j_call: TRBJ1-1

cdr3_aa: CASSPPGRKFNYGYTF
d_call: .
v_call: TRBV18
j_call: TRBJ1-2

cdr3_aa: CSVQTSGRGVTQYF
d_call: TRBD2
v_call: TRBV29-1
j_call: TRBJ2-5

cdr3_aa: CAWSVGGKLFF
d_call: .
v_call: TRBV30
j_call: TRBJ1-4

cdr3_aa: CASSLVGDTEAFF
d_call: .
v_call: TRBV5-1
j_call: TRBJ1-1

cdr3_aa: CASSSSDRAGRLFF
d_call: TRBD1
v_call: TRBV5-1
j_call: TRBJ1-4

cdr3_aa: CVSTGDGGSNQPQHF
d_call: TRBD1
v_call: TRBV6-6
j_call: TRBJ1-5

cdr3_aa: CASSLTEGYQPQHF
d_call: .
v_call: TRBV5-5
j_call: TRBJ1-5

cdr3_aa: CASSERGSGISYNEQFF
d_call: .
v_call: TRBV25-1
j_call: TRBJ2-1

cdr3_aa: CASSTRGTGCEQFF
d_call: TRBD1
v_call: TRBV19
j_call: TRBJ2-1

cdr3_aa: CASRGDRGKDTIYF
d_call: TRBD1
v_call: TRBV2
j_call: TRBJ1-3

cdr3_aa: CASSLRGVENSPLHF
d_call: .
v_call: TRBV19
j_call: TRBJ1-6

cdr3_aa: CASRETATVSYEQYF
d_call: .
v_call: TRBV19
j_call: TRBJ2-7

cdr3_aa: CATSSGGGGPDEQYF
d_call: .
v_call: TRBV15
j_call: TRBJ2-7

cdr3_aa: CASSDRANQPQHF
d_call: TRBD1
v_call: TRBV14
j_call: TRBJ1-5

cdr3_aa: CASSLADRGTTEAFF
d_call: TRBD1
v_call: TRBV7-8
j_call: TRBJ1-1

cdr3_aa: CASSPSPTAQYF
d_call: .
v_call: TRBV6-6
j_call: TRBJ2-3

cdr3_aa: CASTPGTIYNEQFF
d_call: .
v_call: TRBV6-6
j_call: TRBJ2-1

cdr3_aa: CASSKVDTQYF
d_call: .
v_call: TRBV6-6
j_call: TRBJ2-3

cdr3_aa: CAWRAGVRDSPLHF
d_call: .
v_call: TRBV30
j_call: TRBJ1-6

cdr3_aa: CASSVAGTQAYNEQFF
d_call: .
v_call: TRBV9
j_call: TRBJ2-1

cdr3_aa: CASSPSTGAGGYTF
d_call: TRBD1
v_call: TRBV27
j_call: TRBJ1-2

cdr3_aa: CATWATYNEQFF
d_call: .
v_call: TRBV6-1
j_call: TRBJ2-1